The source of this T cell receptor beta chain is a study of blood T cells in healthy people across ages. This clonotype was seen only a few times. Together with a sample-barcoded 5' primer, a J-beta primer mix was included in a second PCR lasting about 6 to 11 cycles. TCRdb recomputed calls from the 5' RACE reads with MiXCR, one row per CDR3 protein. Of about 1.4 million distinct CDR3 sequences detected, roughly 59% appear once; the ten largest clones hold 6.5% to 8.5%. The CDR3 covers 12 residues. Germline loops: CDR1 DFQATT, CDR2 SNEGSKA (reference sequence). Trimming shortened V by 6 bases and J by 9 bases, and 12 bases separated the two germline ends.

The sequence derives from a man aged 18 to 30 in good health. The source material was blood. The rearrangement joins TRBV20-1 to TRBJ1-6; D gene unclear. CDR3 coding DNA: TGCAGTGCCCGATTACGGGGTTCACCCCTCCACTTT. Its protein product is CSARLRGSPLHF.